The present entry profiles one T cell receptor (beta chain) with its context. The sample originates from a study of OX40 agonist ivuxolimab in advanced cancers. Assay: immunoSEQ multiplex PCR; the TCRdb copy retains only in-frame clones and omits some. This repertoire shows 40,000 to 60,000 clones, 79% found once; its top ten account for 1.5% to 2%. This CDR3 comprises 16 residues. V was shortened by 6 bases and J by 7 bases, with 24 bases between the two germline ends. Germline V gives CDR1 KGHSH, CDR2 LQKENI. V usage is TRBV18 and J usage is TRBJ1-1; D is possibly TRBD1 (6 bases). The origin of this receptor is an adult with an advanced solid tumor such as melanoma, head and neck, liver or kidney cancer. The sequencing here drew on CD4+ or CD8+ T cells sorted from blood, taken in a trial of the OX40 agonist ivuxolimab. CDR3 nucleotide sequence: TGTGCCAGCTCTCCGCGACAGGCAGGATGGGGTGATGAAGCTTTCTTT. Its protein product is CASSPRQAGWGDEAFF.